The 25 T cell receptor beta chains below were found in one sample sequenced in a study of cytomegalovirus exposure and HLA in healthy donors (dated by TCRdb to 2015 to 2018). Receptor amplification or capture employed the immunoSEQ multiplex PCR assay. A mixture of 60 forward primers for TCR Vbeta segments and 13 reverse primers for TCR Jbeta segments was used in the multiplex PCR. The table was pulled from immuneACCESS by TCRdb, which kept in-frame rearrangements only. Such tables lose some clones; where checked, under half of the loss comes from unresolved V genes, and the rest has no known cause. The sample includes 110,000 to 150,000 clones, with roughly 10% observed a single time. Approximately 1.8% of the sample belongs to the ten largest clones. The sample comprised PBMCs. The receptors stem from a male donor in good health and CMV-seronegative.

The V and J genes are TRBV5-4 and TRBJ1-6; TRBD1 might be the D (6 bases). This CDR3 comprises 16 residues. Germline CDR1 SGHNT, CDR2 YYREEE (reference sequence). V was clipped by 0 bases and J by 5 bases, with 12 bases between them. The CDR3 spells CASSLGYRAHNSPLHF. CDR3 bases: TGTGCCAGCAGCTTGGGATACAGGGCCCATAATTCACCCCTCCACTTT.

This chain joins TRBV7-8 and TRBJ1-4; TRBD1 might be the D (6 bases). Deletions cut 5 bases from V and 8 bases from J, with 21 bases between. The CDR3 contains 16 residues. CDR1 is SGHVS and CDR2 is FQNEAQ in the germline V gene. CDR3 sequence reads: CASSHLHREKSEKLFF. The CDR3 DNA is TGTGCCAGCAGCCACCTTCACAGGGAGAAATCGGAAAAACTGTTTTTT.

CDR3 loop: CASSLGQATNTEAFF. The CDR3 region has the DNA TGTGCCAGTAGTCTGGGACAGGCTACGAACACTGAAGCTTTCTTT. The rearrangement links TRBV19 to TRBJ1-1, with 8 bases fitting TRBD1. Germline assignment: CDR1 LNHDA and CDR2 SQIVND (reference sequence). Trimming took 5 bases from V and 1 from J; bases not matched to a gene: 6. The CDR3 is made up of 15 amino acids.

The chain has TRBV11-2 and TRBJ2-3, with 10 nucleotides matching TRBD2. V was clipped by 5 bases and J by 4 bases; unmatched bases: 6. This CDR3 comprises 15 residues. The germline V gene encodes CDR1 SGHAT and CDR2 FQNNGV. In DNA, the CDR3 is TGTGCCAGCAGCCCTAGCGGGAGTAATTCAGATACGCAGTATTTT. It translates to CASSPSGSNSDTQYF.

This clone showed up just a few times. V is TRBV11-2 and J is TRBJ2-1; D perhaps matches TRBD2 (5 bases). The germline V gene has CDR1 SGHAT and CDR2 FQNNGV. Trimming left V 2 bases short and J 4 bases short, with 15 bases between. The CDR3 extends over 16 amino acids. CDR3 coding DNA: TGTGCCAGCAGCTTAATGCTAGCTCCCTCGTACAATGAGCAGTTCTTC. This translates into CASSLMLAPSYNEQFF.

V and J are TRBV7-9 and TRBJ2-7, with D tentatively TRBD2 (6 bases). V shed 2 bases and J shed 5 bases, with 16 bases lying between them. The CDR3 is 15 residues long. From germline, CDR1 is SEHNR and CDR2 FQNEAQ (reference sequence). As DNA, the CDR3 is TGTGCCAGCAGCTTAAGGGCGGGTGCGGGAAACGAGCAGTACTTC. It encodes CASSLRAGAGNEQYF.

V is TRBV6-6 and J is TRBJ2-1; TRBD2 might be the D (5 bases). The CDR3 is 14 amino acids. Germline CDR1 and CDR2: MNHNY and SVGAGI (reference sequence). V was pared by 7 bases and J by 7 bases, with 17 bases between. This CDR3 reads CASIRDSSSNEQFF. The CDR3 DNA reads TGTGCCAGCATTCGGGATAGCAGCTCGAATGAGCAGTTCTTC.

The chain employs TRBV21-1 and TRBJ2-5; TRBD1 is the table's D call and was not checked against the DNA. TRBV21-1 is a pseudogene locus. This CDR3 is 16 amino acids long. This chain's CDR3 is CASSKRGRRRRETQYF. Written as DNA, the CDR3 is TGTGCCAGCAGCAAGAGGGGGAGACGCAGACGGGAGACCCAGTACTTC.

This clone appeared a few times. The rearrangement uses TRBV15 and TRBJ2-6; D unresolved. Germline CDR1 is LNHNV and CDR2 is YYDKDF (reference sequence). CDR3 size: 15 residues. Trimming cost V 6 bases and J 1 base, with 10 bases left between them. The CDR3 sequence is CATSFPVSGANVLTF. The CDR3 DNA is TGTGCCACCAGTTTCCCGGTATCTGGGGCCAACGTCCTGACTTTC. Together with reference TRBV15 and TRBJ2-6, the CDR3 gives the full variable domain: DAMVIQNPRYQVTQFGKPVTLSCSQTLNHNVMYWYQQKSSQAPKLLFHYYDKDFNNEADTPDNFQSRRPNTSFCFLDIRSPGLGDTAMYLCATSFPVSGANVLTFGAGSRLTVL.

The chain employs TRBV9 and TRBJ2-3; 9 bases are shared with TRBD1. Germline V lookup: CDR1 SGDLS, CDR2 YYNGEE. V lost 4 bases to trimming and J lost 3 bases; unmatched junction nucleotides: 9. This CDR3 contains 16 residues. CDR3 region: CASSRGQGSRTDTQYF. In DNA, the CDR3 is TGTGCCAGCAGCAGGGGACAGGGTAGTAGGACAGATACGCAGTATTTT.

This clone showed up just a few times. The CDR3: CAWSPTGGNTIYF. CDR3 nucleotide sequence: TGTGCCTGGAGTCCTACAGGGGGAAACACCATATATTTT. The V and J genes are TRBV30 and TRBJ1-3; TRBD1 is a possible D gene (6 bases). The CDR3 spans 13 residues. The V gene lost 2 bases and the J gene lost 4 bases, with 9 bases spanning the gap. The V gene's germline CDR1 is GTSNPN and CDR2 SVGIG (reference sequence).

The sample holds a few counts of this clone. This chain uses TRBV28 with TRBJ2-7; D possibly corresponds to TRBD1 (6 bases). The V gene's germline CDR1 is MDHEN and CDR2 SYDVKM. The CDR3 is made up of 15 amino acids. V was clipped by 3 bases and J by 0 bases, with 12 bases between them. The CDR3 loop reads CASSFSDRSSYEQYF. DNA of the CDR3: TGTGCCAGCAGTTTCTCAGACAGGAGCTCCTACGAGCAGTACTTC.

This clone turned up a few times. V and J are TRBV9 and TRBJ1-1; D is possibly TRBD1 (5 bases). The germline CDR1 and CDR2 sequences are SGDLS and YYNGEE. The CDR3 length is 14 residues. With 0 bases removed from V and 5 bases from J, the gap between germline ends came to 11 bases. The CDR3 is CASSVGGVGTEAFF. CDR3 DNA sequence: TGTGCCAGCAGCGTAGGGGGGGTAGGGACTGAAGCTTTCTTT. Combining the CDR3 with reference TRBV9 and TRBJ1-1 gives the whole variable domain DSGVTQTPKHLITATGQRVTLRCSPRSGDLSVYWYQQSLDQGLQFLIQYYNGEERAKGNILERFSAQQFPDLHSELNLSSLELGDSALYFCASSVGGVGTEAFFGQGTRLTVV.

V is TRBV4-2 and J is TRBJ2-7, with TRBD2 identical over 14 bases. V lost 4 bases, J lost 7 bases, and 6 bases stayed unmatched. CDR3 size: 15 residues. Germline V gene lookup returns CDR1 LGHNA and CDR2 YNFKEQ. The CDR3 nucleotides read TGTGCCAGCAGCCTCTGGACTAGCGGGAGGAGGGAGCAGTACTTC. This encodes CASSLWTSGRREQYF.

This chain links TRBV11-2 with TRBJ2-7; D is perhaps TRBD1 (6 bases). V lost 4 bases, J lost 3 bases, and 10 bases lay in between. The CDR3 runs 13 residues. Germline values: CDR1 SGHAT, CDR2 FQNNGV. CDR3 sequence reads: CASSSTDSYEQYF. The CDR3 coding sequence is TGTGCCAGCAGCTCTACGGACAGCTACGAGCAGTACTTC.

This clone occurred a few times. The chain uses TRBV4-3 and TRBJ2-3, with D possibly matching TRBD1 (6 bases). CDR1 LGHNA and CDR2 YSLEER come from the germline V gene. The ends were cut back, 1 base at V and 4 bases at J, with 15 bases in the middle. There are 16 residues in the CDR3. The CDR3 loop is CASSQGTVGIADTQYF. CDR3 sequence (DNA): TGCGCCAGCAGCCAAGGGACAGTCGGGATCGCAGATACGCAGTATTTT.

In its sample, this clone was seen a few times. The J gene is TRBJ1-1, the V gene TRBV4-3; D is possibly TRBD1 (6 bases). The V gene's germline CDR1 is LGHNA and CDR2 YSLEER. V lost 0 bases and J 3 bases, leaving 11 bases between the germline ends. This CDR3 comprises 15 residues. CDR3 residues: CASSQDNREDTEAFF. The CDR3 nucleotides are TGCGCCAGCAGCCAAGATAACAGGGAAGACACTGAAGCTTTCTTT.

Only a few counts were recorded for this clone. V usage is TRBV9 and J usage is TRBJ2-7; D might be TRBD2 (5 bases). The CDR3 totals 13 residues. Germline V CDR1 and CDR2: SGDLS, YYNGEE. V was clipped by 7 bases and J by 3 bases, with 14 bases between them. CDR3 sequence (DNA): TGTGCCAGCGCACCGGGAACCAACTACGAGCAGTACTTC. This codes for CASAPGTNYEQYF.

This clone turned up a few times. The same CDR3 is also encoded by other DNA sequences in this sample. The CDR3 nucleotides read TGTGCCAGCAGCGCACAGGTGATCAACTATGGCTACACCTTC. It codes for CASSAQVINYGYTF. V is TRBV9 and J is TRBJ1-2, with D possibly TRBD1 on 5 matching bases. Germline CDR1 and CDR2: SGDLS and YYNGEE. The CDR3 is 14 residues long. The V end lost 3 bases, the J end lost 2 bases, and 11 bases lay between the germline ends.

This sequence joins TRBV7-2 and TRBJ1-6; 7 positions match TRBD1. CDR1 and CDR2 from the germline V gene are SGHTA and FQGNSA. With 1 base clipped from V and 3 bases from J, the junction kept 6 bases outside the gene matches. The CDR3 runs 17 residues. The CDR3 sequence: CASSLVTGANYNSPLHF. As DNA, the CDR3 is TGTGCCAGCAGCTTAGTAACAGGGGCGAACTATAATTCACCCCTCCACTTT.

This clone came up a few times. J is TRBJ2-7 and V is TRBV5-1, with TRBD2 matching over 7 bases. The CDR3 is made up of 14 amino acids. Germline loops: CDR1 SGHRS, CDR2 YFSETQ. Trimming cost V 2 bases and J 2 bases; bases outside gene matches: 4. The CDR3, as DNA: TGCGCCAGCAGCTTTTTCGCGGGGGCCTACGAGCAGTACTTC. Translating gives CASSFFAGAYEQYF. Full variable domain (rest looked up from reference TRBV5-1 and TRBJ2-7): KAGVTQTPRYLIKTRGQQVTLSCSPISGHRSVSWYQQTPGQGLQFLFEYFSETQRNKGNFPGRFSGRQFSNSRSEMNVSTLELGDSALYLCASSFFAGAYEQYFGPGTRLTVT.

The J gene is TRBJ1-5, the V gene TRBV19; weak D call: TRBD1 (5 bases). Germline CDR1 LNHDA, CDR2 SQIVND (reference sequence). V was shortened by 5 bases and J by 0 bases, with 17 bases between the two germline ends. The CDR3 contains 17 residues. The CDR3, as DNA: TGTGCCAGTAGTCTAATTGGGCAGGGCGATAGCAATCAGCCCCAGCATTTT. It translates to CASSLIGQGDSNQPQHF.

This clone was detected only a few times. V gene TRBV2 combines with J gene TRBJ2-7, with a weak D call TRBD1 (6 bases). V was shortened by 6 bases and J by 3 bases, with 18 bases between the two germline ends. The germline V gene encodes CDR1 SNHLY and CDR2 FYNNEI. CDR3 length: 15 amino acids. CDR3 DNA sequence: TGTGCCAGCAGGGCCCTTGGACAGATCTTCTACGAGCAGTACTTC. Protein sequence: CASRALGQIFYEQYF. Looking up the rest from reference TRBV2 and TRBJ2-7 gives the full variable domain: EPEVTQTPSHQVTQMGQEVILRCVPISNHLYFYWYRQILGQKVEFLVSFYNNEISEKSEIFDDQFSVERPDGSNFTLKIRSTKLEDSAMYFCASRALGQIFYEQYFGPGTRLTVT.

CDR3 DNA sequence: TGTGCCAGCAGCTTAAGGCGGACAGGCCGGTATGGCTACACCTTC. Encoded protein: CASSLRRTGRYGYTF. The V call is TRBV7-2, the J call TRBJ1-2, with TRBD1 matching over 7 bases. After removal of 2 bases from V and 5 bases from J, the junction contained 8 bases not matched to a gene. The V gene's germline CDR1 is SGHTA and CDR2 FQGNSA. The CDR3 consists of 15 residues.

In this sample, this clone turned up a few times. V and J are TRBV5-4 and TRBJ2-5; 12 nucleotides line up with TRBD1. Germline CDR1 is SGHNT and CDR2 is YYREEE (reference sequence). This CDR3 spans 15 amino acids. Losses at the gene ends were 4 bases for V and 4 bases for J; bases not matched to a gene: 5. The CDR3 region is CASSEGTGGRETQYF. The CDR3 DNA reads as TGTGCCAGCAGCGAAGGGACAGGGGGCCGAGAGACCCAGTACTTC.